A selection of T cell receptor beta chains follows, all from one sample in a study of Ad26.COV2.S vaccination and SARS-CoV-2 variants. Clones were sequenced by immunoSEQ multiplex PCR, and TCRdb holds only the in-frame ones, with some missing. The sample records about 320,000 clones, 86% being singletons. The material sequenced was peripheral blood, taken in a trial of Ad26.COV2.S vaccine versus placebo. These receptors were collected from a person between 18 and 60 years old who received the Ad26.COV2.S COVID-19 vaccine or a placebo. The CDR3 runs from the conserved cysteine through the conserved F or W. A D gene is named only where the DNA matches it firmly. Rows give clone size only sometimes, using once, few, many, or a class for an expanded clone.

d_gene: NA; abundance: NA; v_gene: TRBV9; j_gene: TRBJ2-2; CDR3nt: TGTGCCAGCAGCGTAGAGGCTAGCGGGGAGCTGTTTTTT; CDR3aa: CASSVEASGELFF
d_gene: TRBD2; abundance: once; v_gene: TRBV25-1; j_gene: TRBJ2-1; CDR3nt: TGTGCCAGCAGTGAATTAGGAGCGGGGAGATCTTACAATGAGCAGTTCTTC; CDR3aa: CASSELGAGRSYNEQFF
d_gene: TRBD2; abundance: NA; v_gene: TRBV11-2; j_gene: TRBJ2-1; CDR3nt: TGTGCCAGCAGACATATTCAGGGGACTAGCGGGGGGATGGGTGAGCAGTTCTTC; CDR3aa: CASRHIQGTSGGMGEQFF
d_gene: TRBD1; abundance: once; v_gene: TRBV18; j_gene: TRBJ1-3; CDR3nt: TGTGCCAGCTCAAAGCTTTTGGGACAGGGGCCATTAGCTGGAAACACCATATATTTT; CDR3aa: CASSKLLGQGPLAGNTIYF
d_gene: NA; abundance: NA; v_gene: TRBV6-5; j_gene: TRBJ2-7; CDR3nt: TGTGCCAGCTCGACAGGTTTCGGTCGGGAGCAGTACTTC; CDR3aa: CASSTGFGREQYF
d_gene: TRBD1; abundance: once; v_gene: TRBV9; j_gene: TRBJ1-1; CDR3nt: TGTGCCAGCAGCGTAGGCACCGGACAGGTCCCTGAAGCTTTCTTT; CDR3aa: CASSVGTGQVPEAFF
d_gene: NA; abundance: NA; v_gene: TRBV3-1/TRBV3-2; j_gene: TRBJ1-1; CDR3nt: TGTGCCAGCAGCCAGATCACAGGGACGACTGAAGCTTTCTTT; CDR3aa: CASSQITGTTEAFF
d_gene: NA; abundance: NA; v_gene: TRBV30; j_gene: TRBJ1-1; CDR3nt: TGTGCCTGGAGTGTACCGACGGGCCTTTTCACTGAAGCTTTCTTT; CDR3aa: CAWSVPTGLFTEAFF
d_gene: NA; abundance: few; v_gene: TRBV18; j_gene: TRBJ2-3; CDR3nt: TGTGCCAGCTCTCTTCAGGGTTCAGATACGCAGTATTTT; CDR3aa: CASSLQGSDTQYF
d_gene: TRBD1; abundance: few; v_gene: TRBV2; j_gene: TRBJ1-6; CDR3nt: TGTGCCAGCAGTGTGATACCGGGACAGGGCACTAATTCACCCCTCCACTTT; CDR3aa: CASSVIPGQGTNSPLHF
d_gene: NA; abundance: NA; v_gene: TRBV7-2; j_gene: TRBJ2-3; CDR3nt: TGTGCCAGCAGCTTAGCTCAGCGGGGCACAGATACGCAGTATTTT; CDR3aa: CASSLAQRGTDTQYF
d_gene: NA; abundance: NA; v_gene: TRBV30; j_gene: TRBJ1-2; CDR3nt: TGTGCCCTTCCGATCGACCAACCCCTTCGGGGCTACACCTTC; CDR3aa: CALPIDQPLRGYTF
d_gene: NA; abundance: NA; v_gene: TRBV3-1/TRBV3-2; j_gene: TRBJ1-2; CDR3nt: TGTGCCAGCAGCCAATCCTCGATCTATGGCTACACCTTC; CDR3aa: CASSQSSIYGYTF
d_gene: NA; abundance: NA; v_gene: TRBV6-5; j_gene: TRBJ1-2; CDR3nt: TGTGCCAGCAGTTACTCGCAGGGGCGCTTTCACTATGGCTACACCTTC; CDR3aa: CASSYSQGRFHYGYTF
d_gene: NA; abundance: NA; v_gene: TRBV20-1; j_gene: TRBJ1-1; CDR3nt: TGCAGTAAATGGGGGGGAGCTGAAGCTTTCTTT; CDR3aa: CSKWGGAEAFF
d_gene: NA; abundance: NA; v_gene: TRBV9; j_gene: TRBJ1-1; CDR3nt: TGTGCCAGCAGCGTAGGGGCGGGTATGAACACTGAAGCTTTCTTT; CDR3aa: CASSVGAGMNTEAFF
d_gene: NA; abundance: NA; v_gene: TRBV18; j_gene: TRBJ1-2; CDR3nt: TGTGCCAGCTCAGGAGACAAGGACTATGGCTACACCTTC; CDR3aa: CASSGDKDYGYTF
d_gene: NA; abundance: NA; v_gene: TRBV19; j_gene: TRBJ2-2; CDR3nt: TGTGCCAGTACTCCGGGGGCCCCGAGCACCGGGGAGCTGTTTTTT; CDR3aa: CASTPGAPSTGELFF
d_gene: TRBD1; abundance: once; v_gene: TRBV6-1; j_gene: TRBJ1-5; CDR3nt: TGTGCCAGCAGTGATCCCAGGACAGGGGCCTCGCGGGGCAATCAGCCCCAGCATTTT; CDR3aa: CASSDPRTGASRGNQPQHF
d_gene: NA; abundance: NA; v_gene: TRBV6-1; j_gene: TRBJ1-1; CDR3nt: TGTGCCAGCAGTGAAACAGATCCGGGTAAGACTGAAGCTTTCTTT; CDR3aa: CASSETDPGKTEAFF
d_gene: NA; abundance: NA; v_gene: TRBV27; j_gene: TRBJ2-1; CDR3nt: TGTGCCAGCAGTTCTGGGGGGGACAGGCAGTTCTTC; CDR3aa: CASSSGGDRQFF
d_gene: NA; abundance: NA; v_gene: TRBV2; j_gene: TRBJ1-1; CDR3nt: TGTGCCAGCAGTGAACGGGGGCCTCCCACAACTTTCTTT; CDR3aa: CASSERGPPTTFF
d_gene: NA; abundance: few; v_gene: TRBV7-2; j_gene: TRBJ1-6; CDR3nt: TGTGCCAGCAGCTTAGTTTCCTCGGCGGCTTCACCCCTCCACTTT; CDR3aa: CASSLVSSAASPLHF
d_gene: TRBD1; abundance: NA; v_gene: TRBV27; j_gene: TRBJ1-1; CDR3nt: TGTGCCAGCAGTTTATCTAGGACAGGGGCGGGGAACACTGAAGCTTTCTTT; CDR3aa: CASSLSRTGAGNTEAFF
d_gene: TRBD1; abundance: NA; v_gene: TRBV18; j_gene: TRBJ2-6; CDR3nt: TGTGCCAGCTCAGCTCGACAGGGAGCTGGGGCCAACGTCCTGACTTTC; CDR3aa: CASSARQGAGANVLTF
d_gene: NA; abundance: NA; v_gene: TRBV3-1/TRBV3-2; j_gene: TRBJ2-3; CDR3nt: TGTGCCAGCAGCCAAGATCGAAACTCACGAGGAGGTACGCAGTATTTT; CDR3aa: CASSQDRNSRGGTQYF
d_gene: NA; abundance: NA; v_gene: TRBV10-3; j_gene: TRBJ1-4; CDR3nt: TGTGCCATCAGTCCATCAGAGAGGGGTGAAAAACTGTTTTTT; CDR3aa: CAISPSERGEKLFF
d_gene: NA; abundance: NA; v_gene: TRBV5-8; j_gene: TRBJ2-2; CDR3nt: TGTGCCAGCAGCTTCTGGGTCGAGGCCGGGGAGCTGTTTTTT; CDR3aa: CASSFWVEAGELFF